Below are 4 T cell receptor beta chains sequenced from a single sample in a study of blood T cell repertoires in COVID-19. Libraries were prepared by immunoSEQ multiplex PCR; TCRdb keeps only in-frame clonotypes and omits some of them. The sample has approximately 200,000 clones, roughly 80% seen once. Specimen: peripheral blood. These receptors came from a woman in her fifties or sixties with acute or convalescent COVID-19.

The chain carries TRBV27 and TRBJ2-1, with 10 bases aligning to TRBD2. V was pared by 6 bases and J by 6 bases, with 5 bases of the junction left unmatched. Germline CDR1 MNHEY, CDR2 SMNVEV (reference sequence). The CDR3 totals 14 residues. The CDR3 loop is CASSLAGDINEQFF. As DNA, the CDR3 is TGTGCCAGCAGCCTAGCGGGAGATATCAATGAGCAGTTCTTC.

The rearrangement joins TRBV27 to TRBJ2-2; 7 bases fit TRBD1. The CDR3 loop spans 16 amino acids. Germline V gene data show CDR1 as MNHEY and CDR2 as SMNVEV (reference sequence). After removal of 5 bases from V and 1 base from J, the junction contained 7 bases not matched to a gene. This chain's CDR3 is CASSLPGTVNTGELFF. The CDR3 nucleotides read TGTGCCAGCAGTCTCCCCGGGACAGTGAACACCGGGGAGCTGTTTTTT.

The chain combines TRBV27 with TRBJ1-2; possible D gene TRBD1, 5 bases. Germline values: CDR1 MNHEY, CDR2 SMNVEV (reference sequence). This CDR3 has 15 residues. Deletions cut 6 bases from V and 4 bases from J, with 18 bases between. The CDR3 DNA reads TGTGCCAGCAGCCCAAAGGCCAGGGATGCCTATGGCTACACCTTC. Translation: CASSPKARDAYGYTF.

The rearrangement links TRBV28 to TRBJ1-1; D perhaps matches TRBD1 (6 bases). The V end was cut by 6 bases, the J end by 1 base, with 21 bases between. The germline V gene has CDR1 MDHEN and CDR2 SYDVKM. This CDR3 has 17 amino acids. The CDR3 DNA sequence: TGTGCCAGCAGGTCGCGGGGGGCGCAGGCGACGAACACTGAAGCTTTCTTT. Amino acid sequence: CASRSRGAQATNTEAFF.